The 32 T cell receptor beta chains presented below share a single source sample, sequenced in a study of cytomegalovirus exposure and HLA in healthy donors. Libraries were prepared by immunoSEQ multiplex PCR; TCRdb keeps only in-frame clonotypes and omits some of them. This sample has fewer than 60,000 clones, with approximately 93% found just once. The sequenced sample consisted of PBMCs. The receptor source for this set is a woman between 18 and 30 years old in good health and CMV-seropositive.

CDR3 DNA sequence: TGTGCCAGCAGCTTACGGGAAACTGAAGCTTTCTTT. Protein: CASSLRETEAFF. V and J are TRBV7-2 and TRBJ1-1; D gene uncertain. The CDR3 is 12 residues long. Germline V lookup: CDR1 SGHTA, CDR2 FQGNSA. V lost 2 bases and J lost 5, with 6 bases in between.

The chain links TRBV29-1 to TRBJ1-1, with D perhaps TRBD1 (6 bases). Germline CDR1 is SQVTM and CDR2 is ANQGSEA. Trimming cost V 4 bases and J 1 base, with 10 bases left between them. This CDR3 spans 13 amino acids. CDR3 bases: TGCAGCGTTGTCAGGGGCAGGAACACTGAAGCTTTCTTT. Protein: CSVVRGRNTEAFF.

The rearrangement uses TRBV4-3 and TRBJ2-3, with D possibly TRBD2 on 5 matching bases. Looked up from germline, CDR1 is LGHNA and CDR2 is YSLEER. The CDR3 is 15 amino acids. Between the trimmed V and J ends, which lost 1 base and 3 bases, there was a span of 11 bases. The CDR3 loop is CASSQGRFPTDTQYF. Written as DNA, the CDR3 is TGCGCCAGCAGCCAAGGGAGGTTCCCGACAGATACGCAGTATTTT.

This clone was recorded once. V usage is TRBV28 and J usage is TRBJ2-1; D possibly corresponds to TRBD1 (5 bases). The CDR3 covers 16 residues. The ends were cut back, 4 bases at V and 7 bases at J, with 20 bases in the middle. The germline CDR1 and CDR2 sequences are MDHEN and SYDVKM. CDR3 region: CASSSFGARSRNEQFF. CDR3 nucleotide sequence: TGTGCCAGCAGTTCGTTTGGGGCCCGGTCAAGAAATGAGCAGTTCTTC.

The chain employs TRBV7-9 and TRBJ1-5; D perhaps matches TRBD1 (6 bases). V was trimmed by 5 bases and J by 7 bases, leaving 9 bases between them. The CDR3 has 12 amino acids. Germline V gene data show CDR1 as SEHNR and CDR2 as FQNEAQ (reference sequence). The CDR3 protein is CASSQDRQPQHF. For the CDR3, the DNA is TGTGCCAGCAGCCAGGACAGACAGCCCCAGCATTTT.

The chain uses TRBV5-4 and TRBJ2-7, with D uncertain. CDR1 is SGHNT, CDR2 YYREEE, per germline (reference sequence). V lost 1 base to trimming and J lost 4 bases, with 6 bases between them. There are 12 residues in the CDR3. CDR3 in amino acids: CASSLTGYEQYF. CDR3 in DNA: TGTGCCAGCAGCTTGACCGGGTACGAGCAGTACTTC. The whole variable domain, filled in from reference TRBV5-4 and TRBJ2-7, reads ETGVTQSPTHLIKTRGQQVTLRCSSQSGHNTVSWYQQALGQGPQFIFQYYREEENGRGNFPPRFSGLQFPNYSSELNVNALELDDSALYLCASSLTGYEQYFGPGTRLTVT.

The chain couples TRBV28 to TRBJ2-3; 10 bases agree with TRBD1. V lost 6 bases to trimming and J lost 7 bases; unmatched junction nucleotides: 19. CDR3 length equals 18 residues. Per the germline V gene, CDR1 is MDHEN and CDR2 is SYDVKM. The DNA for the CDR3 is TGTGCCAGCAGCCCAGGACAGGGGGGAATGACCCGCGCGTATACGCAGTATTTT. Translation gives CASSPGQGGMTRAYTQYF.

The J gene is TRBJ1-1, the V gene TRBV5-1; TRBD1 agrees at 12 bases. Losses at the gene ends were 5 bases for V and 1 base for J; bases not matched to a gene: 3. The CDR3 covers 15 residues. Germline CDR1 is SGHRS and CDR2 is YFSETQ. The CDR3 region is CASRGQGAWNTEAFF. Written as DNA, the CDR3 is TGCGCCAGCAGGGGACAGGGGGCCTGGAACACTGAAGCTTTCTTT.

This chain connects TRBV14 to TRBJ2-3, with D maybe TRBD2 (6 bases). The V gene lost 7 bases and the J gene lost 0 bases, with 11 bases spanning the gap. This CDR3 contains 14 residues. Germline V gives CDR1 SGHDN, CDR2 FVKESK. Here the CDR3 reads CASNGGFSTDTQYF. CDR3 coding DNA: TGTGCCAGCAACGGGGGATTTAGCACAGATACGCAGTATTTT.

The gene calls are TRBV4-1 and TRBJ1-1; 9 bases align to TRBD1. This CDR3 has 14 residues. V was pared by 4 bases and J by 7 bases, with 7 bases of the junction left unmatched. Per the germline V gene, CDR1 is MGHRA and CDR2 is YSYEKL. CDR3 nucleotide sequence: TGCGCCAGCAGCCCCCGGACAGGGGTTAGTGAAGCTTTCTTT. This sequence encodes CASSPRTGVSEAFF.

This chain joins TRBV28 and TRBJ1-6; D not certain. V shed 5 bases and J shed 14 bases, with 13 bases lying between them. Germline-derived CDR1 and CDR2 are MDHEN and SYDVKM. The CDR3 has 12 residues. The CDR3 sequence: CASSQQVRSLHF. The CDR3 DNA sequence: TGTGCCAGCAGTCAGCAGGTTCGGTCCCTCCACTTT.

The gene calls are TRBV9 and TRBJ2-3; 7 bases map to TRBD2. Trimming cost V 4 bases and J 0 bases; bases outside gene matches: 8. CDR3 length equals 16 residues. Germline V lookup: CDR1 SGDLS, CDR2 YYNGEE. Here the CDR3 reads CASSKTAGPSTDTQYF. The DNA of the CDR3 is TGTGCCAGCAGCAAGACAGCGGGGCCTAGCACAGATACGCAGTATTTT.

This chain uses TRBV21-1 with TRBJ2-7; the tabulated D call, TRBD1, remains unverified against the DNA. TRBV21-1 is recorded as a pseudogene. The CDR3 sequence is 15 residues long. The CDR3 spells CASKPKGQGAREQYF. CDR3 DNA sequence: TGTGCCAGCAAGCCAAAGGGACAGGGGGCGAGGGAGCAGTACTTC.

The chain employs TRBV2 and TRBJ2-2, with unresolved D. Germline lookup yields CDR1 SNHLY and CDR2 FYNNEI. The CDR3 is 14 amino acids. V lost 2 bases and J lost 4, with 8 bases in between. The CDR3 region is CASSESRVTGELFF. The CDR3 nucleotides read TGTGCCAGCAGTGAATCCCGGGTCACCGGGGAGCTGTTTTTT.

J is TRBJ1-1 and V is TRBV29-1, with 7 bases identical to TRBD1. The V gene end was trimmed by 4 bases and the J gene end by 5 bases; junction bases not matched to a gene: 7. The length of the CDR3 is 13 residues. The germline CDR1 and CDR2 sequences are SQVTM and ANQGSEA. CDR3 sequence (DNA): TGCAGCGTTGCGGCAGGGGGTAATACTGAAGCTTTCTTT. Translating gives CSVAAGGNTEAFF.

The chain carries TRBV29-1 and TRBJ2-1; 10 bases fit TRBD1. The CDR3 consists of 15 residues. V shed 8 bases and J 5 bases; nucleotides not matched to a gene: 12. Germline values: CDR1 SQVTM, CDR2 ANQGSEA. The CDR3 region has the DNA TGCAGCACTAGACAGGGGGCTAAGGCGAACAATGAGCAGTTCTTC. Translation: CSTRQGAKANNEQFF.

This chain connects TRBV27 to TRBJ2-7; 8 positions agree with TRBD1. Germline V gene data show CDR1 as MNHEY and CDR2 as SMNVEV (reference sequence). Trimming took 4 bases from V and 6 from J; bases not matched to a gene: 5. The CDR3 consists of 13 residues. This chain's CDR3 is CASSSGTGAEQYF. For the CDR3, the DNA is TGTGCCAGCAGTTCCGGGACAGGAGCCGAGCAGTACTTC.

The chain is built from TRBV6-1 and TRBJ2-1, with D possibly TRBD2 on 5 matching bases. The germline CDR1 and CDR2 sequences are MNHNS and SASEGT. With 4 bases removed from V and 0 bases from J, the gap between germline ends came to 10 bases. The length of the CDR3 is 15 residues. Here the CDR3 reads CASSGTPSSYNEQFF. The CDR3 DNA reads TGTGCCAGCAGTGGGACTCCCAGCTCCTACAATGAGCAGTTCTTC.

The chain links TRBV5-4 to TRBJ1-2, with TRBD1 matching over 7 bases. Looked up from germline, CDR1 is SGHNT and CDR2 is YYREEE (reference sequence). The CDR3 sequence is 15 residues long. Germline trimming cut 6 bases from V and 4 bases from J; bases unmatched to any gene: 12. This CDR3 is CASNLKGALSYGYTF. As DNA, the CDR3 is TGTGCCAGCAACTTAAAGGGGGCGCTGAGCTATGGCTACACCTTC.

Written as DNA, the CDR3 is TGTGCCAGCACCCCAAACACAGGGTTGGGTGGCTACACCTTC. The encoded protein is CASTPNTGLGGYTF. The J gene is TRBJ1-2, the V gene TRBV27, with D possibly being TRBD1 (6 bases). Trimming removed 7 bases at V and 7 bases at J, with 19 bases between. The CDR3 length is 14 residues. Germline loops: CDR1 MNHEY, CDR2 SMNVEV (reference sequence).

This clone was seen only a few times. Other DNA sequences within the sample encode an identical CDR3. The chain has TRBV2 and TRBJ2-5, with D perhaps TRBD1 (6 bases). CDR1 and CDR2 from the germline V gene are SNHLY and FYNNEI. The CDR3 covers 16 residues. V was pared by 0 bases and J by 2 bases, with 13 bases between. CDR3 sequence: CASSEALRTEQETQYF. The CDR3 coding sequence is TGTGCCAGCAGTGAAGCCCTAAGGACAGAACAAGAGACCCAGTACTTC.

The chain combines TRBV4-1 with TRBJ1-3, with unresolved D. Trimming stripped 1 base from V and 0 bases from J, with 7 bases between. Germline-derived CDR1 and CDR2 are MGHRA and YSYEKL. The CDR3 consists of 15 residues. In DNA form, the CDR3 reads TGCGCCAGCAGCCAAGGACACAGCTCTGGAAACACCATATATTTT. Its protein is CASSQGHSSGNTIYF.

The rearrangement joins TRBV30 to TRBJ2-4; D remains ambiguous. V dropped 2 bases and J dropped 0 bases, with 8 bases sitting between them. This CDR3 has 14 amino acids. Per the germline V gene, CDR1 is GTSNPN and CDR2 is SVGIG (reference sequence). As DNA, the CDR3 is TGTGCCTGGAGTTTGGCGGTAGCCAAAAACATTCAGTACTTC. It translates to CAWSLAVAKNIQYF. The variable domain in full, with the rest retrieved from reference TRBV30 and TRBJ2-4, is SQTIHQWPATLVQPVGSPLSLECTVEGTSNPNLYWYRQAAGRGLQLLFYSVGIGQISSEVPQNLSASRPQDRQFILSSKKLLLSDSGFYLCAWSLAVAKNIQYFGAGTRLSVL.

V is TRBV4-3 and J is TRBJ2-3; D is undetermined. Germline V gene data show CDR1 as LGHNA and CDR2 as YSLEER. The CDR3 runs 17 residues. Trimming shortened V by 0 bases and J by 2 bases, and 15 bases separated the two germline ends. CDR3 DNA sequence: TGCGCCAGCAGCCAAGATCATAATAACTTAAACACAGATACGCAGTATTTT. Its translation: CASSQDHNNLNTDTQYF.

The V gene is TRBV9, the J gene TRBJ1-3; D gene uncertain. The V end lost 4 bases, the J end lost 7 bases, and 9 bases lay between the germline ends. Per germline, CDR1 SGDLS and CDR2 YYNGEE. This CDR3 spans 12 amino acids. The CDR3 DNA reads as TGTGCCAGCAGCTCCTCGGAGAACACCATATATTTT. Residues: CASSSSENTIYF.

V is TRBV27 and J is TRBJ2-5; 7 nucleotides line up with TRBD2. CDR1 MNHEY and CDR2 SMNVEV come from the germline V gene (reference sequence). This CDR3 is built from 14 residues. Trimming at V came to 10 bases and at J to 3 bases, leaving 11 bases not matched to a gene. The CDR3: CANYPGLPKETQYF. The CDR3 coding sequence is TGTGCCAATTATCCGGGACTACCGAAAGAGACCCAGTACTTC.

The J gene is TRBJ2-7, the V gene TRBV6-5; 7 bases fit TRBD1. The CDR3 covers 15 residues. J was trimmed by 4 bases and V by 5 bases; bases with no gene match: 11. Germline-derived CDR1 and CDR2 are MNHEY and SVGAGI. The CDR3 reads CASSQQGTALYEQYF. DNA for the CDR3: TGTGCCAGCAGTCAGCAAGGGACAGCTCTGTACGAGCAGTACTTC.

This chain connects TRBV9 to TRBJ1-2; the D gene is possibly TRBD1 (5 bases). CDR3 length equals 13 residues. Trimming shortened V by 3 bases and J by 0 bases, and 6 bases separated the two germline ends. The V gene's germline CDR1 is SGDLS and CDR2 YYNGEE. DNA for the CDR3: TGTGCCAGCAGCGGGACATCTAACTATGGCTACACCTTC. It encodes CASSGTSNYGYTF.

The V and J genes are TRBV5-6 and TRBJ2-2; 14 nucleotides align to TRBD2. V was clipped by 1 base and J by 6 bases; unmatched bases: 5. The germline gives CDR1 SGHDT, CDR2 YYEEEE. The CDR3 runs 17 residues. The CDR3 spells CASSLRLAGGPSGELFF. Written as DNA, the CDR3 is TGTGCCAGCAGCTTGAGACTAGCGGGGGGGCCTTCCGGGGAGCTGTTTTTT.

The rearrangement uses TRBV7-3 and TRBJ2-3; no reliable D call. Trimming shortened V by 5 bases and J by 1 base, and 16 bases separated the two germline ends. CDR3 size: 16 residues. CDR1 is SGHTA and CDR2 is FQGTGA in the germline V gene. The DNA of the CDR3 is TGTGCCAGCAGCCCTCCGGCGGAGCCGGGCACAGATACGCAGTATTTT. Translated, it gives CASSPPAEPGTDTQYF.

Only one count was recorded for this clone. The chain uses TRBV19 and TRBJ1-5, with 7 bases matching TRBD1. Germline lookup yields CDR1 LNHDA and CDR2 SQIVND (reference sequence). Trimming at V came to 5 bases and at J to 4 bases, leaving 8 bases not matched to a gene. The length of the CDR3 is 15 residues. The CDR3 DNA sequence: TGTGCCAGTAGTCAAGGGGGCGCAGGAAATCAGCCCCAGCATTTT. Amino acid sequence: CASSQGGAGNQPQHF.

The chain combines TRBV2 with TRBJ2-7; the D gene is possibly TRBD1 (5 bases). There are 13 residues in the CDR3. V lost 8 bases and J lost 1, with 12 bases in between. The germline V gene encodes CDR1 SNHLY and CDR2 FYNNEI. The CDR3 coding sequence is TGTGCCAGCTTTACGGACAAGTCCTACGAGCAGTACTTC. Protein product: CASFTDKSYEQYF.